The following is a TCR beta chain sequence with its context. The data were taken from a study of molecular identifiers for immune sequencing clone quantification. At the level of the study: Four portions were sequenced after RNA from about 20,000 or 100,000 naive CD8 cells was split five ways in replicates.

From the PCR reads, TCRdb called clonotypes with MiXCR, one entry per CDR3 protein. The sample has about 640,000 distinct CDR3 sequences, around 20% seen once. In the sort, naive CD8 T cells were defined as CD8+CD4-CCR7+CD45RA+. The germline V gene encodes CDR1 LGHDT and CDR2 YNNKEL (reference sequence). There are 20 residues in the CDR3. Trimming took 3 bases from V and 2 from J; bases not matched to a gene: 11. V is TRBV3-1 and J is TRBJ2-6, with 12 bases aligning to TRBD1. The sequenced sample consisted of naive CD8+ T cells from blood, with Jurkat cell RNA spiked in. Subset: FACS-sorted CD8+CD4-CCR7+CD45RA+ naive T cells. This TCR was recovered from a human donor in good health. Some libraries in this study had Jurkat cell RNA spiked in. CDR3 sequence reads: CASSHVYLGQGAAGANVLTF. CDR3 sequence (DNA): TGTGCCAGCAGCCATGTATACTTGGGACAGGGGGCGGCTGGGGCCAACGTCCTGACTTTC.